This T cell receptor (beta chain) was obtained from a study of cytomegalovirus exposure and HLA in healthy donors. General study results and limits: Equally common other TCR beta chains were less clonally expanded than HLA-associated ones, a later analysis found.

This clone came up once. Its antigen is undetermined. CDR3 length equals 16 residues. Germline V lookup: CDR1 SEHNR, CDR2 FQNEAQ (reference sequence). With 3 bases clipped from V and 3 bases from J, the junction kept 6 bases outside the gene matches. It was with 60 Vbeta and 13 Jbeta primers that the PCR ran. The data were produced by immunoSEQ multiplex PCR, yet TCRdb's version contains in-frame clones alone and is incomplete. This table holds 100,000 to 150,000 clones, 83% found once. The sequencing input was PBMCs. The chain carries TRBV7-9 and TRBJ2-1, with 9 bases that match TRBD2. The clonotype originates from a girl aged 2 to 9 in good health and CMV-seronegative. The CDR3 region is CASSLDSGRIYNEQFF. CDR3 in DNA: TGTGCCAGCAGCTTGGATAGCGGGAGAATCTACAATGAGCAGTTCTTC.